The clone carrying this T cell receptor (beta chain) has only one observation. No antigen is known for it. This specimen belongs to a study of blood T cells in healthy people across ages. The second PCR ran roughly 7 to 12 cycles with a sample-barcoded 5' primer and J-beta primers. TCRdb processed the 5' RACE reads anew with MiXCR; each CDR3 protein has one entry. The table shows hundreds of thousands of distinct CDR3 sequences, with roughly three fifths occurring only once. Study-wide results and limits: Strong correlation existed between TCR beta diversity and naive T cell percentage.

The source is a man aged 35 to 55 in good health. The sample comprised blood.

The chain's CDR3 is CAWSQGSQETQYF. In nucleotides, the CDR3 is TGTGCCTGGTCCCAGGGGTCCCAAGAGACCCAGTACTTC. This rearrangement joins TRBV30 to TRBJ2-5, with D possibly TRBD1 on 6 matching bases. Germline-derived CDR1 and CDR2 are GTSNPN and SVGIG (reference sequence). The V end lost 5 bases, the J end lost 1 base, and 11 bases lay between the germline ends. This CDR3 comprises 13 residues.